One and the same sample provided the 25 T cell receptor beta chains below, sequenced in a study of regulatory T cells in long-lasting Graves disease. The time point was: persistent/refractory GD, antithyroid drugs over 5 years with positive TRAb. The TCR library was made from RNA extracted from PBMCs. Relying on iRepertoire HTBI primers and Arm-PCR of CDR3 regions, the team built TCR beta libraries. TCRdb passed the multiplex PCR reads through MiXCR, listing each CDR3 protein once. In the table there are a few hundred thousand distinct CDR3 sequences, roughly a quarter of which are singletons. Here the sequenced sample was peripheral blood mononuclear cells (PBMCs), taken when the disease was refractory, from a patient treated with antithyroid drugs. Receptor source: a female donor with Graves disease.

This clonotype was counted many times. V gene TRBV28 combines with J gene TRBJ1-5; a possible D gene is TRBD1 (5 bases). With 7 bases removed from V and 0 bases from J, the gap between germline ends came to 10 bases. This CDR3 contains 14 residues. Per germline, CDR1 MDHEN and CDR2 SYDVKM. The CDR3: CASKAGSSNQPQHF. In nucleotides, the CDR3 is TGTGCCAGCAAAGCAGGGTCTAGCAATCAGCCCCAGCATTTT.

Only a few counts were recorded for this clonotype. The V call is TRBV25-1, the J call TRBJ2-5; TRBD1 is a possible D gene (5 bases). The CDR3 contains 14 residues. Germline CDR1 MGHDK, CDR2 SYGVNS. V was pared by 3 bases and J by 3 bases, with 11 bases between. For the CDR3, the DNA is TGTGCCAGCAGTGATTGGGGCATGGAAGAGACCCAGTACTTC. It is translated as CASSDWGMEETQYF. The entire variable domain, with the rest obtained from reference TRBV25-1 and TRBJ2-5, is as follows: EADIYQTPRYLVIGTGKKITLECSQTMGHDKMYWYQQDPGMELHLIHYSYGVNSTEKGDLSSESTVSRIRTEHFPLTLESARPSHTSQYLCASSDWGMEETQYFGPGTRLLVL.

The table lists this clonotype with many counts. The V gene is TRBV12-3 or TRBV12-4, the J gene TRBJ2-7; D is ambiguous. The CDR3 length is 13 residues. V lost 5 bases and J 3 bases, leaving 11 bases between the germline ends. Here the CDR3 reads CASSQQSVYEQYF. The DNA of the CDR3 is TGTGCCAGCAGTCAGCAATCGGTCTACGAGCAGTACTTC.

The gene calls are TRBV6-2 or TRBV6-3 and TRBJ2-2, with TRBD2 matching over 7 bases. J gave up 4 bases and V 2 bases, and 10 bases lay outside the gene matches. Germline V lookup: CDR1 MNHEY, CDR2 SVGEGT. The CDR3 runs to 17 residues. This chain's CDR3 is CASSYALGAGSTGELFF. The CDR3 coding sequence is TGTGCCAGCAGTTACGCCCTGGGAGCGGGAAGCACCGGGGAGCTGTTTTTT.

The genes are TRBV3-1 and TRBJ2-1, with D hard to call. Germline CDR1 and CDR2: LGHDT and YNNKEL (reference sequence). CDR3 length: 16 residues. The V gene lost 2 bases and the J gene lost 0 bases, with 11 bases spanning the gap. The DNA for the CDR3 is TGTGCCAGCAGCCAACACCCCCTTGGCTCCTACAATGAGCAGTTCTTC. Its translation: CASSQHPLGSYNEQFF.

The sample holds many counts of this clonotype. The chain carries TRBV28 and TRBJ2-4; no definite D call. Germline V gene lookup returns CDR1 MDHEN and CDR2 SYDVKM. This CDR3 region has 14 residues. Trimming shortened V by 6 bases and J by 3 bases, and 12 bases separated the two germline ends. The CDR3 region is CASRSPGGKNIQYF. For the CDR3, the DNA is TGTGCCAGCAGATCCCCTGGTGGCAAAAACATTCAGTACTTC.

This clonotype was counted many times. The rearrangement joins TRBV6-2 or TRBV6-3 to TRBJ2-2, with no clear D. Germline-derived CDR1 and CDR2 are MNHEY and SVGEGT. The CDR3 sequence is 13 residues long. The V gene lost 6 bases and the J gene lost 3 bases, with 8 bases spanning the gap. CDR3 coding DNA: TGTGCCAGCAGCGCCTCGTACACCGGGGAGCTGTTTTTT. Translating it yields CASSASYTGELFF.

This sequence joins TRBV7-2 and TRBJ2-2; TRBD2 matches 7 bases. The germline gives CDR1 SGHTA, CDR2 FQGNSA. With V trimmed by 2 bases and J by 7 bases, 4 bases remained unmatched. The CDR3 totals 14 residues. CDR3 sequence reads: CASSLKGGLGELFF. The DNA for the CDR3 is TGTGCCAGCAGCTTAAAGGGAGGGCTCGGGGAGCTGTTTTTT.

The rearrangement links TRBV20-1 to TRBJ2-2, with 10 bases fitting TRBD2. The germline CDR1 and CDR2 sequences are DFQATT and SNEGSKA (reference sequence). Trimming took 0 bases from V and 8 from J; bases not matched to a gene: 6. The CDR3 covers 15 residues. The DNA of the CDR3 is TGCAGTGCTAGAGATGGCTCTAGCGGGAGTGGGGAGCTGTTTTTT. It encodes CSARDGSSGSGELFF.

This chain links TRBV25-1 with TRBJ2-7, with 8 positions matching TRBD2. V gave up 3 bases and J gave up 6 bases; unmatched junction bases: 10. The CDR3 sequence is 15 residues long. From germline, CDR1 is MGHDK and CDR2 SYGVNS. CDR3 bases: TGTGCCAGCAGTGATTGGAATAGCGGGATGGGCGAGCAGTACTTC. Its translation: CASSDWNSGMGEQYF.

There are a few counts of this clonotype. Given a much more abundant clone one base away, this may be a read error. The CDR3 end shows no conserved phenylalanine or tryptophan, and so a read error is likely. This sequence joins TRBV28 and TRBJ2-7; 7 nucleotides align to TRBD1. Germline CDR1 MDHEN, CDR2 SYDVKM. The J segment lost 2 bases and the V segment lost 10 bases, leaving 5 bases of the junction unmatched. The CDR3 spans 12 residues. Here the CDR3 DNA reads TGTGCCACGACAGGGAAGACCTACGAGCAGTACCTC. Amino acid sequence: CATTGKTYEQYL.

The rearrangement joins TRBV27 to TRBJ2-1; TRBD2 agrees at 11 bases. Trimming took 5 bases from V and 4 from J; bases not matched to a gene: 4. Germline CDR1 is MNHEY and CDR2 is SMNVEV (reference sequence). The CDR3 is 15 amino acids. The CDR3 is CASSHGTSGYNEQFF. The CDR3 DNA reads as TGTGCCAGCAGTCACGGGACTAGCGGTTACAATGAGCAGTTCTTC.

Many counts were recorded for this clonotype. The rearrangement links TRBV2 to TRBJ2-7; 12 bases line up with TRBD2. The CDR3 sequence is 15 residues long. Per the germline V gene, CDR1 is SNHLY and CDR2 is FYNNEI. V was clipped by 5 bases and J by 5 bases; unmatched bases: 7. CDR3 coding DNA: TGTGCCAGCAGTCAAACTAGCGGGAGGTTGGACGAGCAGTACTTC. Translation: CASSQTSGRLDEQYF.

This clonotype has just a few counts. V gene TRBV5-8 combines with J gene TRBJ1-3, with D uncertain. Germline CDR1 SGHTS, CDR2 YDEGEE. Trimming took 4 bases from V and 2 from J, leaving 10 bases between them. This CDR3 contains 14 residues. The CDR3 is CASSHGLAGNTIYF. CDR3 sequence (DNA): TGTGCCAGCAGCCACGGTCTAGCTGGAAACACCATATATTTT. Full variable domain (rest looked up from reference TRBV5-8 and TRBJ1-3): EAGVTQSPTHLIKTRGQQATLRCSPISGHTSVYWYQQALGLGLQFLLWYDEGEERNRGNFPPRFSGRQFPNYSSELNVNALELEDSALYLCASSHGLAGNTIYFGEGSWLTVV.

V and J are TRBV24-1 and TRBJ2-1, with TRBD1 matching 7 bases. The germline CDR1 and CDR2 sequences are KGHDR and SFDVKD. Trimming cost V 4 bases and J 3 bases; bases outside gene matches: 11. The CDR3 spans 17 residues. CDR3 DNA sequence: TGTGCCACCAGTGACAGCCGGTGGGGACAGAACTACAATGAGCAGTTCTTC. The encoded protein is CATSDSRWGQNYNEQFF.

The chain employs TRBV30 and TRBJ1-5, with TRBD1 as a possible D gene (5 bases). The V gene's germline CDR1 is GTSNPN and CDR2 SVGIG (reference sequence). V was clipped by 1 base and J by 7 bases, with 8 bases between them. This CDR3 has 12 residues. In nucleotides, the CDR3 is TGTGCCTGGAGTGGGGGCGGCCAGCCCCAGCATTTT. Its protein is CAWSGGGQPQHF.

The CDR3 sequence is CASQENTGELFF. In DNA, the CDR3 is TGTGCCAGTCAAGAGAACACCGGGGAGCTGTTTTTT. The rearrangement links TRBV28 to TRBJ2-2, with D hard to call. This CDR3 is 12 amino acids long. CDR1 is MDHEN, CDR2 SYDVKM, per germline. V gave up 9 bases and J gave up 1 base, with 6 bases separating them. The full variable domain, its missing parts supplied by reference TRBV28 and TRBJ2-2, is DVKVTQSSRYLVKRTGEKVFLECVQDMDHENMFWYRQDPGLGLRLIYFSYDVKMKEKGDIPEGYSVSREKKERFSLILESASTNQTSMYLCASQENTGELFFGEGSRLTVL.

This chain joins TRBV28 and TRBJ2-1; possibly TRBD1 for D (6 bases). CDR3 size: 13 residues. Per the germline V gene, CDR1 is MDHEN and CDR2 is SYDVKM. Trimming stripped 3 bases from V and 4 bases from J, with 7 bases between. CDR3 sequence: CASSLRGYNEQFF. CDR3 nucleotides: TGTGCCAGCAGTTTGAGGGGGTACAATGAGCAGTTCTTC.

This chain links TRBV11-1 with TRBJ2-7; a possible D gene is TRBD2 (5 bases). Trimming removed 0 bases from V and 0 bases from J, with 12 bases in between. CDR3 size: 16 residues. Germline CDR1 reads SGHAT; CDR2 reads FQDESV (reference sequence). This chain's CDR3 is CASSLAGPGSSYEQYF. For the CDR3, the DNA is TGTGCCAGCAGCTTAGCGGGCCCGGGAAGCTCCTACGAGCAGTACTTC.

With respect to this clonotype: A much larger clone lies one base from this, so it may be a read error. The gene calls are TRBV28 and TRBJ2-5, with 10 bases lining up with TRBD1. The V segment lost 6 bases and the J segment 5 bases; nucleotides outside the gene matches: 3. Germline lookup yields CDR1 MDHEN and CDR2 SYDVKM. The CDR3 totals 13 residues. CDR3 protein: CASRTGGTETQYF. CDR3 DNA sequence: TGTGCCAGCAGGACAGGGGGCACCGAGACCCAGTACTTC.

V usage is TRBV10-3 and J usage is TRBJ1-1, with unresolved D. The CDR3 totals 13 residues. Germline CDR1 is ENHRY and CDR2 is SYGVKD. V was trimmed by 8 bases and J by 1 base, leaving 11 bases between them. In nucleotides, the CDR3 is TGTGCCATCGTACGTCAGTCGAACACTGAAGCTTTCTTT. This translates into CAIVRQSNTEAFF.

V gene TRBV28 combines with J gene TRBJ2-3; 7 nucleotides agree with TRBD2. With 6 bases clipped from V and 2 bases from J, the junction kept 8 bases outside the gene matches. This CDR3 is 15 amino acids long. The germline CDR1 and CDR2 sequences are MDHEN and SYDVKM. CDR3 residues: CASSLGGGLTDTQYF. The CDR3 DNA is TGTGCCAGCAGCCTTGGGGGAGGGCTCACAGATACGCAGTATTTT.

This clonotype was seen repeatedly, ten times or more. The J gene is TRBJ2-7, the V gene TRBV12-3 or TRBV12-4, with D perhaps matching TRBD1 or TRBD2 (6 bases each). This CDR3 has 12 amino acids. Trimming took 3 bases from V and 7 from J, leaving 10 bases between them. CDR3 residues: CASSFRGREQYF. CDR3 DNA: TGTGCCAGCAGTTTCCGGGGGCGGGAGCAGTACTTC.

This clonotype has only a few counts. The rearrangement joins TRBV11-3 to TRBJ2-7; TRBD1 matches 8 bases. The ends lost 1 base at V and 5 bases at J; junction bases unmatched: 7. Germline V lookup: CDR1 SGHNT, CDR2 YENEEA. The CDR3 runs to 15 residues. The CDR3 region is CASSLASGQGHEQYF. The CDR3 nucleotides are TGTGCCAGCAGCTTAGCATCCGGACAGGGACACGAGCAGTACTTC.

Ten or more counts support this clonotype. This rearrangement joins TRBV12-3 or TRBV12-4 to TRBJ1-6; D may be TRBD1 (5 bases). The CDR3 spans 14 residues. V gave up 2 bases and J gave up 6 bases, with 8 bases separating them. This CDR3 reads CASSLSGGNSPLHF. The CDR3 nucleotides read TGTGCCAGCAGTTTATCTGGGGGTAATTCACCCCTCCACTTT.